This T cell receptor (beta chain) was profiled in a study of graft-versus-host responses after intestinal transplantation. Study details: Every transplant recipient was induced with anti-thymocyte globulin, then maintained on tacrolimus and steroids for roughly 3 years.

The data were produced by immunoSEQ multiplex PCR, yet TCRdb's version contains in-frame clones alone and is incomplete. The data contain under 65,000 clones, about 94% of them singletons. In the case of this clone: Antigen: not known.

The CDR3 has 17 amino acids. The V and J ends lost 4 bases and 0 bases respectively, with 16 bases between them. Per the germline V gene, CDR1 is SGHTS and CDR2 is YDEGEE. The source was unstimulated CD4+ T cells sorted from spleen or lymph node cells, collected before transplant. The clonotype originates from a human donor who was the organ donor for an intestinal transplant. The chain carries TRBV5-8 and TRBJ1-4; D might be TRBD1 (5 bases). The CDR3: CASSPGHRGPTNEKLFF. The CDR3 bases are TGTGCCAGCAGCCCCGGACACCGAGGTCCAACTAATGAAAAACTGTTTTTT.